This T cell receptor beta chain was found in a study of CD8+ T cells in alopecia areata. Trimming stripped 1 base from V and 10 bases from J, with 10 bases between. The CDR3 is 12 amino acids. The germline V gene has CDR1 SEHNR and CDR2 FQNEAQ (reference sequence). Only a few counts were recorded for this clone. As the sequencing template, cDNA was produced by extracting RNA and reverse transcribing it. The protocol was immunoSEQ multiplex PCR, while the TCRdb copy is restricted to in-frame clones and leaves out a portion. The sample has about 98,000 clones, 35% to 45% seen once. The TCR comes from a human donor with alopecia areata. The sample consisted of CD4+ T cells sorted from blood. V gene TRBV7-9 combines with J gene TRBJ1-1, with D perhaps matching TRBD1 (5 bases). CDR3 nucleotides: TGTGCCAGCAGCTTAGAGCAGGGAGGAGCTTTCTTT. Translating it yields CASSLEQGGAFF.